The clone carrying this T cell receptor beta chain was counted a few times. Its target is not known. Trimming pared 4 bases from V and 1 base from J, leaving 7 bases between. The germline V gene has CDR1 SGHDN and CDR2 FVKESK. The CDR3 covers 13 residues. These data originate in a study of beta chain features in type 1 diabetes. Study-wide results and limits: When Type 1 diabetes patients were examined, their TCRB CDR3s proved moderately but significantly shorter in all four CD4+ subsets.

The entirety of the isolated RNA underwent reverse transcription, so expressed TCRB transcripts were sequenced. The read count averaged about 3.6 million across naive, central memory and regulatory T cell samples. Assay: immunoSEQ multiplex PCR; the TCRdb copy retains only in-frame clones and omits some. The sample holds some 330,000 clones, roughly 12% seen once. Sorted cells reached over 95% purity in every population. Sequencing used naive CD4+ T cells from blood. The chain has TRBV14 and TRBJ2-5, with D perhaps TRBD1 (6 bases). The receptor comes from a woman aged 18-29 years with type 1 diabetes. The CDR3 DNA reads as TGTGCCAGCAGCCGGACAGCCCAAGAGACCCAGTACTTC. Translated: CASSRTAQETQYF.